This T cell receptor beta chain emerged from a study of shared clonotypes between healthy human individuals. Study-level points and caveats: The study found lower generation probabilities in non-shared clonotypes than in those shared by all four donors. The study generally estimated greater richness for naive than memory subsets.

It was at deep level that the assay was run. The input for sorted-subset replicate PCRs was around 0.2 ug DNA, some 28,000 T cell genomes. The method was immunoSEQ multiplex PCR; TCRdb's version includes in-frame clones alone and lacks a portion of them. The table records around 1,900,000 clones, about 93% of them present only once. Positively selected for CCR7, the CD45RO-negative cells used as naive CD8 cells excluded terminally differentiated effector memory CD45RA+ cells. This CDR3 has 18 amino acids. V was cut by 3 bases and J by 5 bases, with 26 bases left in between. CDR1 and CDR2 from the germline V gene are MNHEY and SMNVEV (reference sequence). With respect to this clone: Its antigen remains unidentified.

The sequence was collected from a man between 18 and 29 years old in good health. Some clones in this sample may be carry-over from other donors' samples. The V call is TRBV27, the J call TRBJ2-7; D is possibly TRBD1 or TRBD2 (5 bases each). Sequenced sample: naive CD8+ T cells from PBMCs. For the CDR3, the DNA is TGTGCCAGCAGTTTTAACTCTCCCGGGACCGCCGACTTCAACGAGCAGTACTTC. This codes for CASSFNSPGTADFNEQYF.